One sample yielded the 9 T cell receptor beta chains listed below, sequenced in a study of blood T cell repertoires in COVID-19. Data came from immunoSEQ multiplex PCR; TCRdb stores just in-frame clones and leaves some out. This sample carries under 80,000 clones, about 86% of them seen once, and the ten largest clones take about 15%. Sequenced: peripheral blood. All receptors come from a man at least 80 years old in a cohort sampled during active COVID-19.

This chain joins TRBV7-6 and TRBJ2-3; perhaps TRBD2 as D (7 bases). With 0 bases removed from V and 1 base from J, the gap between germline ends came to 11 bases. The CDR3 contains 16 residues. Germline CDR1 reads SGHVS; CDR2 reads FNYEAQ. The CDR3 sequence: CASSLAGGHGTDTQYF. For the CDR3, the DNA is TGTGCCAGCAGCTTAGCGGGGGGGCATGGCACAGATACGCAGTATTTT.

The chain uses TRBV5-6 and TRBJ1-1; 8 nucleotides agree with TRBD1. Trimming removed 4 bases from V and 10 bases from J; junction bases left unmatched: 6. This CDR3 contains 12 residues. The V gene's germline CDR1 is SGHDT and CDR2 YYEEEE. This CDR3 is CASSKDRELAFF. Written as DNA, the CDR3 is TGTGCCAGCAGCAAGGACAGGGAGTTAGCTTTCTTT. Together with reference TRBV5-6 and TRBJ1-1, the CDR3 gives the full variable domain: DAGVTQSPTHLIKTRGQQVTLRCSPKSGHDTVSWYQQALGQGPQFIFQYYEEEERQRGNFPDRFSGHQFPNYSSELNVNALLLGDSALYLCASSKDRELAFFGQGTRLTVV.

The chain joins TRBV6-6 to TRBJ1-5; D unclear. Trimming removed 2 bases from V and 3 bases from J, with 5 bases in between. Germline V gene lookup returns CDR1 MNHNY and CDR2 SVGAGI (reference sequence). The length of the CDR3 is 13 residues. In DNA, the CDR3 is TGTGCCAGCAGTTACGAGATCAATCAGCCCCAGCATTTT. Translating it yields CASSYEINQPQHF.

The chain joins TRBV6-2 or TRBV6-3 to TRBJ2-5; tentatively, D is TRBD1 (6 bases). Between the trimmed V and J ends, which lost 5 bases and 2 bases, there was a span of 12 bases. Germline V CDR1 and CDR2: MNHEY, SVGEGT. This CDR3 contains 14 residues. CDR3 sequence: CASSVQGTQETQYF. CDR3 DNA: TGTGCCAGCAGTGTGCAGGGGACACAAGAGACCCAGTACTTC.

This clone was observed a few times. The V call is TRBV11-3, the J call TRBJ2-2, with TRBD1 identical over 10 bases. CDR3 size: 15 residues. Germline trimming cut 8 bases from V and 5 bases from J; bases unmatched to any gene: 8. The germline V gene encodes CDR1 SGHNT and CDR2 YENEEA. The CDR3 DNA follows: TGTGCCAGCTCGGGGAGGACAGGGGGAACCGGGGAGCTGTTTTTT. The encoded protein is CASSGRTGGTGELFF.

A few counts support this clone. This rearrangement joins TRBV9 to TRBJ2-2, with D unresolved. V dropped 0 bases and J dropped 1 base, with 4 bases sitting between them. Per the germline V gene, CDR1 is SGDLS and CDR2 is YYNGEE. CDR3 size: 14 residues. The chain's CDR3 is CASSVVQNTGELFF. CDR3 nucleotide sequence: TGTGCCAGCAGCGTAGTCCAGAACACCGGGGAGCTGTTTTTT. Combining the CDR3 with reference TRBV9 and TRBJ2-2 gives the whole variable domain DSGVTQTPKHLITATGQRVTLRCSPRSGDLSVYWYQQSLDQGLQFLIQYYNGEERAKGNILERFSAQQFPDLHSELNLSSLELGDSALYFCASSVVQNTGELFFGEGSRLTVL.

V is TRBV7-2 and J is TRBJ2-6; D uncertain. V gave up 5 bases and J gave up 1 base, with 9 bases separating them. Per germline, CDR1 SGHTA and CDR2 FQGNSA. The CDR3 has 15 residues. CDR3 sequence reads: CASSVKISGANVLTF. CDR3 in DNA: TGTGCCAGCAGCGTAAAAATTTCTGGGGCCAACGTCCTGACTTTC.

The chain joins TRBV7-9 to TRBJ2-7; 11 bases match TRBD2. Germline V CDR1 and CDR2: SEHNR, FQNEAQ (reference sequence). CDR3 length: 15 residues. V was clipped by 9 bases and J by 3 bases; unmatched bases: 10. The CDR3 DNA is TGTGCCAGTACAGTAGCGGGGGGGCCCAGCTACGAGCAGTACTTC. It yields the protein CASTVAGGPSYEQYF.

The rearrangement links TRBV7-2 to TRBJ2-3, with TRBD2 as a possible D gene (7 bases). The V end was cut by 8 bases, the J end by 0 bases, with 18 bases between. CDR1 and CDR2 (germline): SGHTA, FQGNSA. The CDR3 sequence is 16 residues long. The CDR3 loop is CASARKGGSSTDTQYF. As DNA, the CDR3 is TGTGCCAGCGCACGTAAGGGGGGGTCTAGCACAGATACGCAGTATTTT.